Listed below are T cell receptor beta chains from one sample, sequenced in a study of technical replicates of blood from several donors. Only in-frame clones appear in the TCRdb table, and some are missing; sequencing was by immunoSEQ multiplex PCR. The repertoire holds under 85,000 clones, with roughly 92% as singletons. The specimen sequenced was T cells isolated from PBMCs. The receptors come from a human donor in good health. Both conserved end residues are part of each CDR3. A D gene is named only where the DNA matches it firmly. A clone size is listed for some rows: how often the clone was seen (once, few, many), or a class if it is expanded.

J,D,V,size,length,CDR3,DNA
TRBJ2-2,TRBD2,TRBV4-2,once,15,CASSVSGSLLGELFF,TGTGCCAGCAGCGTAAGCGGGAGCCTTCTCGGGGAGCTGTTTTTT
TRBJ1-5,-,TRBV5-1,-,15,CASSLEAFGNQPQHF,TGCGCCAGCAGCTTGGAAGCGTTTGGCAATCAGCCCCAGCATTTT
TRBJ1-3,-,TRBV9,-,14,CASSAGISGNTIYF,TGTGCCAGCAGCGCAGGTATCTCTGGAAACACCATATATTTT
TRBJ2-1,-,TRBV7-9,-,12,CASSLGAWEQFF,TGTGCCAGCAGCTTGGGGGCATGGGAGCAGTTCTTC
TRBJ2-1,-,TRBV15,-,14,CATSRGDSGNEQFF,TGTGCCACCAGCCGAGGGGACTCCGGCAATGAGCAGTTCTTC
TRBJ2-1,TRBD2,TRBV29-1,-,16,CSVDFLAGGSYNEQFF,TGCAGCGTTGATTTTCTAGCGGGAGGGTCCTACAATGAGCAGTTCTTC
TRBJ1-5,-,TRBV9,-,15,CASSQAGAPDQPQHF,TGTGCCAGCAGCCAAGCTGGGGCGCCGGATCAGCCCCAGCATTTT
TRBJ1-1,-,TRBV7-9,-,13,CASSLVGSTEAFF,TGTGCCAGCAGCTTAGTTGGGAGCACTGAAGCTTTCTTT
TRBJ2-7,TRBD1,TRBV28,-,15,CASLHRGLGSYEQYF,TGTGCCAGCCTGCACAGGGGATTGGGGTCCTACGAGCAGTACTTC
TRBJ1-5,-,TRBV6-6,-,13,CASSLRGGQPQHF,TGTGCCAGCAGCTTACGGGGGGGTCAGCCCCAGCATTTT
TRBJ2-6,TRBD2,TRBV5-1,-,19,CASSLLLAGVTSGANVLTF,TGCGCCAGCAGCTTGTTGCTAGCGGGAGTAACCTCTGGGGCCAACGTCCTGACTTTC
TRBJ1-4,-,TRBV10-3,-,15,CAPQIPRATNEKLFF,TGTGCCCCCCAGATTCCTCGGGCAACTAATGAAAAACTGTTTTTT
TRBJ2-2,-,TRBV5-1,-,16,CASSRPEGANTGELFF,TGCGCCAGCAGCCGACCTGAGGGCGCGAACACCGGGGAGCTGTTTTTT
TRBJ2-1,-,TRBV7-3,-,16,CASSLTIGLSYNEQFF,TGTGCCAGCAGCTTAACAATAGGACTAAGCTACAATGAGCAGTTCTTC
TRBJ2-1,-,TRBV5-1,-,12,CASSLDRAEQFF,TGCGCCAGCAGCTTGGATAGAGCTGAGCAGTTCTTC
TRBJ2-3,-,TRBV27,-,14,CASSLIPGHDTQYF,TGTGCCAGCAGTTTGATACCGGGACACGATACGCAGTATTTT
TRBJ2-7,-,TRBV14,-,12,CASSLTGEEQYF,TGTGCCAGCAGCTTGACTGGCGAGGAGCAGTACTTC
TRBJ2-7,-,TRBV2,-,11,CASIFNYEQYF,TGTGCCAGCATATTTAACTACGAGCAGTACTTC
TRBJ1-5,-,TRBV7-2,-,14,CASSPGTLAQPQHF,TGTGCCAGCAGCCCAGGGACTCTAGCTCAGCCCCAGCATTTT
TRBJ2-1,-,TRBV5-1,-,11,CASSFNNEQFF,TGCGCCAGCAGTTTTAACAATGAGCAGTTCTTC
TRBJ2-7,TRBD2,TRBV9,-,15,CASSVGASGGYEQYF,TGTGCCAGCAGCGTAGGGGCTAGCGGGGGCTACGAGCAGTACTTC
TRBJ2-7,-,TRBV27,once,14,CASSLGAGFYEQYF,TGTGCCAGCAGTTTGGGGGCAGGCTTCTACGAGCAGTACTTC
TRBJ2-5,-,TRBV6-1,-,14,CASSEDWGQETQYF,TGTGCCAGCAGTGAAGATTGGGGGCAGGAGACCCAGTACTTC
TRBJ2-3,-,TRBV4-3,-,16,CASSQSGISSTDTQYF,TGCGCCAGCAGCCAATCCGGGATCTCTAGCACAGATACGCAGTATTTT
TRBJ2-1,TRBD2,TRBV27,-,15,CASRPGLAGGNEQFF,TGTGCCAGCAGACCTGGACTAGCGGGAGGAAATGAGCAGTTCTTC
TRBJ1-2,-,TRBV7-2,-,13,CASSFTVNYGYTF,TGTGCCAGCAGCTTTACAGTCAACTATGGCTACACCTTC
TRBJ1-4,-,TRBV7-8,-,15,CASSPMGTQNEKLFF,TGTGCCAGCAGCCCCATGGGGACACAAAATGAAAAACTGTTTTTT
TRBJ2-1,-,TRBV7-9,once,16,CASSPQIADIYNEQFF,TGTGCCAGCAGCCCTCAAATAGCGGACATATACAATGAGCAGTTCTTC